Presented here are 20 T cell receptor beta chains from one specimen sequenced in a study of blood T cell repertoires in COVID-19. Data came from immunoSEQ multiplex PCR; TCRdb stores just in-frame clones and leaves some out. The repertoire holds about 200,000 clones, 80% seen once, with less than 7% in the top ten. The sample consisted of peripheral blood. The receptors come from a woman aged 70-85 years with acute or convalescent COVID-19.

CDR3 region: CASRTMAASTDTQYF. DNA of the CDR3: TGTGCCAGCAGAACCATGGCGGCTAGCACAGATACGCAGTATTTT. The gene calls are TRBV5-4 and TRBJ2-3, with unresolved D. Germline-derived CDR1 and CDR2 are SGHNT and YYREEE (reference sequence). This CDR3 has 15 amino acids. V was cut by 5 bases and J by 0 bases, with 13 bases left in between.

The chain joins TRBV5-1 to TRBJ2-1; TRBD1 agrees at 9 bases. Per germline, CDR1 SGHRS and CDR2 YFSETQ. V was pared by 4 bases and J by 9 bases, with 5 bases of the junction left unmatched. This CDR3 has 13 residues. The CDR3 DNA reads TGCGCCAGCAGCCTCGGACAGGGGTTTGAGCAGTTCTTC. This encodes CASSLGQGFEQFF.

The chain joins TRBV13 to TRBJ1-1; TRBD1 aligns across 8 bases. V lost 3 bases, J lost 0 bases, and 3 bases stayed unmatched. CDR1 PRHDT and CDR2 FYEKMQ come from the germline V gene (reference sequence). The CDR3 is 15 residues long. DNA of the CDR3: TGTGCCAGCAGCTTCCTGGACAGGGTGAACACTGAAGCTTTCTTT. Protein product: CASSFLDRVNTEAFF. Filled out from reference TRBV13 and TRBJ1-1, the complete variable domain reads AAGVIQSPRHLIKEKRETATLKCYPIPRHDTVYWYQQGPGQDPQFLISFYEKMQSDKGSIPDRFSAQQFSDYHSELNMSSLELGDSALYFCASSFLDRVNTEAFFGQGTRLTVV.

V usage is TRBV3-1 (or the pseudogene TRBV3-2) and J usage is TRBJ2-7, with 7 bases identical to TRBD2. The germline CDR1 and CDR2 sequences are LGHDT and YNNKEL (reference sequence). Trimming cost V 5 bases and J 1 base; bases outside gene matches: 2. The CDR3 has 13 residues. CDR3 sequence (DNA): TGTGCCAGCAGCACTAGCGAATCCTACGAGCAGTACTTC. Its translation: CASSTSESYEQYF.

V gene TRBV12-3 or TRBV12-4 combines with J gene TRBJ2-2; D perhaps matches TRBD1 (6 bases). The germline V and J ends were trimmed by 6 bases and 6 bases, with 11 bases remaining between them. This CDR3 contains 13 residues. CDR3 coding DNA: TGTGCCAGCAGCCCCAGACAGGCCGGGGAGCTGTTTTTT. Amino acids: CASSPRQAGELFF.

This sequence joins TRBV11-2 and TRBJ2-3, with 9 nucleotides matching TRBD2. V lost 3 bases to trimming and J lost 3 bases; unmatched junction nucleotides: 10. Germline CDR1 reads SGHAT; CDR2 reads FQNNGV. The CDR3 spans 17 residues. This CDR3 reads CASSFPPAGGVTDTQYF. In nucleotides, the CDR3 is TGTGCCAGCAGCTTTCCCCCAGCGGGAGGTGTTACAGATACGCAGTATTTT.

The V and J genes are TRBV5-1 and TRBJ2-7; TRBD1 might be the D (6 bases). V gave up 4 bases and J gave up 0 bases, with 11 bases separating them. This CDR3 comprises 14 residues. Germline CDR1 reads SGHRS; CDR2 reads YFSETQ. The CDR3 nucleotides read TGCGCCAGCAGCCCCGGGACACTCTCCTACGAGCAGTACTTC. Its translation: CASSPGTLSYEQYF. Drawing the rest from reference TRBV5-1 and TRBJ2-7, the complete variable domain is KAGVTQTPRYLIKTRGQQVTLSCSPISGHRSVSWYQQTPGQGLQFLFEYFSETQRNKGNFPGRFSGRQFSNSRSEMNVSTLELGDSALYLCASSPGTLSYEQYFGPGTRLTVT.

This sequence joins TRBV5-1 and TRBJ2-1; D may be TRBD2 (6 bases). The CDR3 loop spans 12 amino acids. V was clipped by 9 bases and J by 7 bases, with 14 bases between them. Germline CDR1 and CDR2: SGHRS and YFSETQ. The CDR3 bases are TGCGCCACCACGACCGGGGGAAATGAGCAGTTCTTC. Translation: CATTTGGNEQFF.

Concerning this clone: Distinct nucleotide sequences in the sample also encode this CDR3. The gene calls are TRBV6-5 and TRBJ2-3, with D perhaps TRBD2 (5 bases). CDR1 and CDR2 from the germline V gene are MNHEY and SVGAGI. The CDR3 runs 14 residues. The V gene lost 8 bases and the J gene lost 1 base, with 13 bases spanning the gap. The CDR3 loop is CASGKREGTDTQYF. In nucleotides, the CDR3 is TGTGCCAGCGGTAAGAGGGAAGGCACAGATACGCAGTATTTT.

V is TRBV5-4 and J is TRBJ2-1; 8 bases are a match to TRBD2. The germline gives CDR1 SGHNT, CDR2 YYREEE (reference sequence). The V gene end was trimmed by 4 bases and the J gene end by 6 bases; junction bases not matched to a gene: 9. This CDR3 has 15 amino acids. Here the CDR3 reads CASSPSGSIRNEQFF. CDR3 nucleotides: TGTGCCAGCAGCCCAAGCGGGAGTATCCGCAATGAGCAGTTCTTC. Full variable domain (remainder filled in from reference TRBV5-4 and TRBJ2-1): ETGVTQSPTHLIKTRGQQVTLRCSSQSGHNTVSWYQQALGQGPQFIFQYYREEENGRGNFPPRFSGLQFPNYSSELNVNALELDDSALYLCASSPSGSIRNEQFFGPGTRLTVL.

The chain couples TRBV5-1 to TRBJ2-3, with D possibly TRBD2 on 7 matching bases. CDR3 length: 15 residues. Germline V lookup: CDR1 SGHRS, CDR2 YFSETQ. Trimming took off 0 bases at V and 2 bases at J, with 10 bases between the two ends. CDR3 residues: CASSLARGATDTQYF. CDR3 nucleotide sequence: TGCGCCAGCAGCTTGGCTCGGGGGGCCACAGATACGCAGTATTTT.

The rearrangement joins TRBV3-1 (or the pseudogene TRBV3-2) to TRBJ1-3; 7 positions agree with TRBD1. The CDR3 sequence is 15 residues long. The V gene end was trimmed by 1 base and the J gene end by 4 bases; junction bases not matched to a gene: 4. Germline V gives CDR1 LGHDT, CDR2 YNNKEL (reference sequence). This CDR3 reads CASSQVRTGGNTIYF. CDR3 in DNA: TGTGCCAGCAGCCAAGTCCGGACAGGCGGAAACACCATATATTTT.

The chain couples TRBV2 to TRBJ1-1, with D maybe TRBD1 (6 bases). CDR1 and CDR2 (germline): SNHLY, FYNNEI. Trimming shortened V by 2 bases and J by 11 bases, and 9 bases separated the two germline ends. The CDR3 is made up of 11 amino acids. This CDR3 is CASSEWGPAFF. The CDR3 DNA reads TGTGCCAGCAGTGAATGGGGGCCGGCTTTCTTT.

The chain is built from TRBV5-1 and TRBJ2-1; 11 nucleotides align to TRBD2. J was trimmed by 3 bases and V by 4 bases; bases with no gene match: 6. There are 16 residues in the CDR3. CDR1 and CDR2 from the germline V gene are SGHRS and YFSETQ. For the CDR3, the DNA is TGCGCCAGCAGCCCCCTAGCGGGAGGATTCTACAATGAGCAGTTCTTC. Amino acids: CASSPLAGGFYNEQFF.

A single count supports this clone. V and J are TRBV15 and TRBJ2-7, with D perhaps matching TRBD1 (5 bases). V lost 2 bases to trimming and J lost 12 bases, with 14 bases between them. This CDR3 has 12 amino acids. The germline V gene has CDR1 LNHNV and CDR2 YYDKDF (reference sequence). For the CDR3, the DNA is TGTGCCACCAGCAGATCTTCAGGGATGCGGTACTTC. It specifies CATSRSSGMRYF.

The CDR3 reads CASSPPQSLAGSYNEQFF. CDR3 DNA: TGTGCCAGCTCACCGCCTCAATCTCTAGCGGGCTCCTACAATGAGCAGTTCTTC. The chain recombines TRBV18 with TRBJ2-1, with TRBD2 identical over 8 bases. This CDR3 is built from 18 residues. Trimming removed 3 bases from V and 0 bases from J; junction bases left unmatched: 10. Germline CDR1 KGHSH, CDR2 LQKENI. The whole variable domain, filled in from reference TRBV18 and TRBJ2-1, reads NAGVMQNPRHLVRRRGQEARLRCSPMKGHSHVYWYRQLPEEGLKFMVYLQKENIIDESGMPKERFSAEFPKEGPSILRIQQVVRGDSAAYFCASSPPQSLAGSYNEQFFGPGTRLTVL.

This clone is medium-sized by share. This rearrangement joins TRBV2 to TRBJ2-2, with TRBD2 matching 10 bases. Trimming at V came to 3 bases and at J to 6 bases, leaving 4 bases not matched to a gene. The CDR3 runs 15 residues. CDR1 SNHLY and CDR2 FYNNEI come from the germline V gene. The CDR3 DNA sequence: TGTGCCAGCAGTGATCCTAGCGGGAGTGCCGGGGAGCTGTTTTTT. It codes for CASSDPSGSAGELFF. Together with reference TRBV2 and TRBJ2-2, the CDR3 gives the full variable domain: EPEVTQTPSHQVTQMGQEVILRCVPISNHLYFYWYRQILGQKVEFLVSFYNNEISEKSEIFDDQFSVERPDGSNFTLKIRSTKLEDSAMYFCASSDPSGSAGELFFGEGSRLTVL.

The chain has TRBV11-2 and TRBJ2-5; D unresolved. The CDR3 is made up of 12 amino acids. CDR1 SGHAT and CDR2 FQNNGV come from the germline V gene. The germline V and J ends were trimmed by 5 bases and 7 bases, with 11 bases remaining between them. In DNA form, the CDR3 reads TGTGCCAGCAGCCGGAGCGATGGGACCCAGTACTTC. It encodes CASSRSDGTQYF.

In its sample, this clone was seen many times. The rearrangement links TRBV4-1 to TRBJ2-7; TRBD1 agrees at 9 bases. The CDR3 is 14 amino acids. Germline V lookup: CDR1 MGHRA, CDR2 YSYEKL. V lost 4 bases to trimming and J lost 4 bases; unmatched junction nucleotides: 5. The CDR3 bases are TGCGCCAGCAGCCCTGGGGACAGGGCTTACGAGCAGTACTTC. Protein: CASSPGDRAYEQYF.

This clone has only one observation. The rearrangement links TRBV28 to TRBJ2-1, with 14 bases aligning to TRBD2. After removal of 6 bases from V and 0 bases from J, the junction contained 7 bases not matched to a gene. CDR3 size: 18 residues. Germline assignment: CDR1 MDHEN and CDR2 SYDVKM. The CDR3 is CASSDPGTSGGSYNEQFF. The CDR3 nucleotides are TGTGCCAGCAGCGACCCCGGGACTAGCGGGGGCTCCTACAATGAGCAGTTCTTC.